The 11 T cell receptor beta chains in this list originate from one sample, sequenced in a study of blood T cell repertoires in COVID-19. Data came from immunoSEQ multiplex PCR; TCRdb stores just in-frame clones and leaves some out. The sample consists of 30,000 to 40,000 clones, over 75% of them appearing once. Sequencing input: peripheral blood. The receptor source for this set is a human donor in a cohort sampled during active COVID-19.

This clone has just one count. The chain couples TRBV5-1 to TRBJ2-1; 10 nucleotides match TRBD2. Trimming removed 4 bases from V and 4 bases from J; junction bases left unmatched: 5. CDR1 SGHRS and CDR2 YFSETQ come from the germline V gene. The CDR3 extends over 15 amino acids. The CDR3 sequence is CASSETSGVYNEQFF. In nucleotides, the CDR3 is TGCGCCAGCAGCGAAACTAGCGGGGTGTACAATGAGCAGTTCTTC.

The rearrangement joins TRBV30 to TRBJ1-6; the match to TRBD1 covers 7 bases. Germline V gives CDR1 GTSNPN, CDR2 SVGIG (reference sequence). Trimming removed 4 bases from V and 7 bases from J; junction bases left unmatched: 4. The CDR3 consists of 13 residues. The CDR3 DNA reads as TGTGCCTGGAACGCACAGGGGAATTCACCCCTCCACTTT. This codes for CAWNAQGNSPLHF.

This rearrangement joins TRBV28 to TRBJ1-3; D gene unclear. CDR3 length: 16 residues. The germline CDR1 and CDR2 sequences are MDHEN and SYDVKM. Trimming removed 10 bases from V and 0 bases from J, with 19 bases in between. CDR3 sequence reads: CATMNGGTFSGNTIYF. CDR3 nucleotide sequence: TGTGCCACTATGAACGGAGGCACTTTCTCTGGAAACACCATATATTTT.

J is TRBJ2-5 and V is TRBV7-2, with 7 bases matching TRBD1. CDR1 SGHTA and CDR2 FQGNSA come from the germline V gene. The CDR3 has 16 amino acids. V shed 0 bases and J 5 bases; nucleotides not matched to a gene: 9. CDR3 bases: TGTGCCAGCAGCTTAGCGGGGCAGGGGGTAACGGAGACCCAGTACTTC. Its translation is CASSLAGQGVTETQYF.

The chain uses TRBV18 and TRBJ2-5, with 10 bases identical to TRBD2. V was clipped by 3 bases and J by 2 bases; unmatched bases: 3. Germline CDR1 KGHSH, CDR2 LQKENI. This CDR3 contains 15 residues. The DNA for the CDR3 is TGTGCCAGCTCACCGAAGCGGGGGGGACAAGAGACCCAGTACTTC. It yields the protein CASSPKRGGQETQYF. Full variable domain (rest looked up from reference TRBV18 and TRBJ2-5): NAGVMQNPRHLVRRRGQEARLRCSPMKGHSHVYWYRQLPEEGLKFMVYLQKENIIDESGMPKERFSAEFPKEGPSILRIQQVVRGDSAAYFCASSPKRGGQETQYFGPGTRLLVL.

The chain uses TRBV7-2 and TRBJ2-5; D perhaps matches TRBD2 (5 bases). With 2 bases removed from V and 5 bases from J, the gap between germline ends came to 12 bases. CDR3 length: 14 amino acids. Germline V gene data show CDR1 as SGHTA and CDR2 as FQGNSA. The CDR3 region is CASSLQRGGETQYF. Written as DNA, the CDR3 is TGTGCCAGCAGCTTACAGCGTGGCGGGGAGACCCAGTACTTC.

The chain uses TRBV7-9 and TRBJ2-6; no reliable D call. Trimming left V 5 bases short and J 7 bases short, with 6 bases between. Germline CDR1 SEHNR, CDR2 FQNEAQ (reference sequence). The CDR3 covers 12 residues. Written as DNA, the CDR3 is TGTGCCAGCAGCCCCGGTGCCAACGTCCTGACTTTC. It encodes CASSPGANVLTF.

The gene calls are TRBV11-2 and TRBJ2-1; D may be TRBD2 (7 bases). Germline CDR1 and CDR2: SGHAT and FQNNGV. CDR3 size: 16 residues. With 1 base removed from V and 6 bases from J, the gap between germline ends came to 16 bases. The CDR3 DNA follows: TGTGCCAGCAGCTTAGGACGCGGGGGCGCCCTCAATGAGCAGTTCTTC. Amino acids: CASSLGRGGALNEQFF.

The chain is built from TRBV29-1 and TRBJ1-2; no definite D call. This CDR3 comprises 14 residues. V shed 7 bases and J shed 6 bases, with 21 bases lying between them. Looked up from germline, CDR1 is SQVTM and CDR2 is ANQGSEA. CDR3 sequence: CSALGPTWANGYTF. The CDR3 coding sequence is TGCAGCGCCTTGGGCCCTACGTGGGCTAATGGCTACACCTTC.

This chain's CDR3 is CASSLPGGGTDTQYF. In DNA form, the CDR3 reads TGCGCCAGCAGCTTGCCAGGGGGTGGCACAGATACGCAGTATTTT. The chain recombines TRBV5-1 with TRBJ2-3, with 7 bases lining up with TRBD1. Germline trimming cut 1 base from V and 1 base from J; bases unmatched to any gene: 3. The germline CDR1 and CDR2 sequences are SGHRS and YFSETQ. This CDR3 contains 15 residues.

The chain recombines TRBV23-1 with TRBJ1-2; 9 bases match TRBD1. TRBV23-1 is assigned to the ORF class and has an uncertain function. V lost 6 bases and J lost 8; bases outside the gene matches: 4. CDR3 length equals 12 residues. CDR3 amino acids: CASRRTGVGYTF. The CDR3 bases are TGCGCCAGCAGGAGGACAGGGGTCGGCTACACCTTC.